This paragraph covers one TCR beta chain sequence. Its antigen remains unidentified. Base qualities are not provided; no much larger clone lies one nucleotide away. The source of the sample is a study of T cell changes during pregnancy in multiple sclerosis (dated by TCRdb to between 2017 and 2020). The study in broad terms: In women with multiple sclerosis, the researchers looked at how the T cell repertoire shifted as pregnancy progressed.

Library preparation used the immunoSEQ multiplex PCR assay. The clones in this table, taken by TCRdb from immuneACCESS, are in-frame only. Not every clone is retained; where verified, under half of the shortfall comes from an unresolved V gene, and the cause of the rest is unknown. This sample has 40,000 to 55,000 clones in its table, and more than 85% of those were observed once. 9% of the sample is held by the ten biggest clonotypes. CDR3 length: 16 amino acids, cysteine to phenylalanine. Of all the DNA, just the CDR3 is kept, 48 bases in frame from base 1. At the junction V is shortened by 0 bases and J by 3 bases; bases outside the gene matches: 5. Sequences LGHNA (CDR1) and YNFKEQ (CDR2) are obtained from the germline V gene.

The chain is assembled from TRBV4-2 and TRBJ1-3; a stretch of 7 junction bases matches TRBD1. This receptor was obtained from a female donor with multiple sclerosis, enrolled in a pregnancy study. The sequencing used CD8+ T cells from peripheral blood mononuclear cells, collected after pregnancy. The CDR3 region: CASSQDDRTGGNTIYF. The sequence in DNA is TGTGCCAGCAGCCAAGATGACCGGACAGGTGGAAACACCATATATTTT.